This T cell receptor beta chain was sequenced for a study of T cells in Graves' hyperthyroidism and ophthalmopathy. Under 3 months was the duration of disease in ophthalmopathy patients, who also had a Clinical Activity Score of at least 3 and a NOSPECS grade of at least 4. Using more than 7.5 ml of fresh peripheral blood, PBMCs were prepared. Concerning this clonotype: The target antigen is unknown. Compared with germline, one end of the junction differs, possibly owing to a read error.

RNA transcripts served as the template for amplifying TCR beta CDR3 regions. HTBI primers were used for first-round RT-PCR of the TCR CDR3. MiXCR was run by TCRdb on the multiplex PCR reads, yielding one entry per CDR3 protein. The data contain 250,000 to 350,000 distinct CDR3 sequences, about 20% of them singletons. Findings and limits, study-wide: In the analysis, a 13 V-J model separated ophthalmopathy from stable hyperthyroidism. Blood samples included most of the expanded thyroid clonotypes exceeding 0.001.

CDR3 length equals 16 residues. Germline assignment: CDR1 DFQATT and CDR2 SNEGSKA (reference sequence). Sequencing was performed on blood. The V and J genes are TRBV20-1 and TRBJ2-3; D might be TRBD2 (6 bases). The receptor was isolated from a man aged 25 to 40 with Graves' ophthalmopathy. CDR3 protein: CSAGGISGGSTDAQYF. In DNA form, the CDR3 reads TGCAGTGCTGGGGGGATCTCCGGAGGGAGCACAGATGCGCAGTATTTT.